This TCR beta chain was retrieved from a study of cytomegalovirus exposure and HLA in healthy donors. Study as a whole: Samples from HLA-typed donors yielded about 86 million unique TCRs in an early data release.

With 60 Vbeta and 13 Jbeta primers, the PCR was carried out. Generated by immunoSEQ multiplex PCR, the TCRdb table keeps only in-frame clones and is missing some. The sample carries more than 85,000 clones, roughly three quarters recorded once. Trimming removed 0 bases from V and 5 bases from J, with 22 bases in between. This CDR3 has 18 residues. Germline V gene data show CDR1 as MGHRA and CDR2 as YSYEKL. The source of this sequence is a man aged 35 to 55 in good health and CMV-seronegative. The sample consisted of PBMCs. The chain employs TRBV4-1 and TRBJ1-2; tentatively, D is TRBD1 (6 bases). The CDR3 loop is CASSQDIMEDSIRYGYTF. The CDR3 DNA reads TGCGCCAGCAGCCAAGATATCATGGAGGACAGCATTAGGTATGGCTACACCTTC.